This record looks at one T cell receptor beta chain sequence and its context. Its antigen is unidentified. Trimming cost V 4 bases and J 1 base; bases outside gene matches: 7. The CDR3 consists of 16 residues. The V gene's germline CDR1 is MNHNS and CDR2 SASEGT. The entry originates in a study of T-cell memory formation after mild COVID-19. Sample barcodes and UMIs were carried by the TCR alpha and TCR beta cDNA libraries that 5'RACE generated with constant-segment primers. TCRdb re-called the 5' RACE reads through MiXCR, storing one row per CDR3 protein. The sample lists 450,000 or so distinct CDR3 sequences, 20% to 25% occurring once. Whole-study results and caveats: Some clones that responded were present in memory (sampled pre-infection), which suggests cross-reactive memory joined. Contracting CD4+ clones sat mainly in CM and EM; CD8+ in EMRA.

Material for sequencing was PBMCs or a T cell subset sorted from them (not recorded which). The genes are TRBV6-1 and TRBJ2-4, with 7 bases that match TRBD1. This receptor was obtained from an adult woman who had mild COVID-19 (a few samples of this study predate the infection). Cell type and time point are not known. CDR3 sequence reads: CASSVVWGQAKNIQYF. CDR3 sequence (DNA): TGTGCCAGCAGTGTCGTGTGGGGACAGGCCAAAAACATTCAGTACTTC.